The present T cell receptor beta chain was sequenced within a study of blood T cell repertoires in COVID-19. Study at large: The analysed material was cDNA or gDNA that came from T cells, B-cell-depleted T cells, or PBMCs.

V was shortened by 6 bases and J by 9 bases, with 12 bases between the two germline ends. The CDR3 sequence is 13 residues long. The germline V gene encodes CDR1 KGHSH and CDR2 LQKENI. In the authors' methods: Estimates of nucleated cell counts were drawn from the amplification of reference gene primers. Some clones are missing from TCRdb's copy, which holds only in-frame ones; the method was immunoSEQ multiplex PCR. D and trimming were read from the DNA, whereas the V and J calls and clone size are those reported in that table. The sample records about 410,000 clones, around 90% being singletons. Categorization into cohorts depended on clinical history that participants reported. Recovered participants had two consecutive negative NP/OP PCR tests, healthcare professional clearance, or symptom resolution. This clone showed up just a few times.

The chain links TRBV18 to TRBJ1-6, with a possible D match to TRBD1 (6 bases). The sample comprised PBMCs or T cells enriched from blood (not recorded which). This TCR derives from a man between 18 and 35 years old who had recovered from COVID-19. The CDR3 DNA reads as TGTGCCAGCTCGCAGGGGATAGGTTCACCCCTCCACTTT. Translated: CASSQGIGSPLHF.